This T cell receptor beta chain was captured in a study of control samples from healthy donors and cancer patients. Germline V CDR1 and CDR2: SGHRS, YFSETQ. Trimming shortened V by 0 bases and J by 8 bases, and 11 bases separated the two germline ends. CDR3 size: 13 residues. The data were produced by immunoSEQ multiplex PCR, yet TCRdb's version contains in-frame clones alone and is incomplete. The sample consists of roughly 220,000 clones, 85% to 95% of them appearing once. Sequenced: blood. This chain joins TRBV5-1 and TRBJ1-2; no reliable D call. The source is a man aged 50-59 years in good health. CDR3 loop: CASSLDGVQGYTF. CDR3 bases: TGCGCCAGCAGCTTGGACGGGGTCCAAGGCTACACCTTC. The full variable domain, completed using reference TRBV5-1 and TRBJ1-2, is KAGVTQTPRYLIKTRGQQVTLSCSPISGHRSVSWYQQTPGQGLQFLFEYFSETQRNKGNFPGRFSGRQFSNSRSEMNVSTLELGDSALYLCASSLDGVQGYTFGSGTRLTVV.